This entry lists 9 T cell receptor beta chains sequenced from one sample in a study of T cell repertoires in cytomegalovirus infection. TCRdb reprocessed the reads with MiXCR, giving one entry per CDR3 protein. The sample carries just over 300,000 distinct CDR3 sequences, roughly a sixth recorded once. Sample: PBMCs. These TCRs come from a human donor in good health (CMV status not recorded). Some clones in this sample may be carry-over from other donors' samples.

CDR3 region: CASSSFLSYEQYF. The CDR3 bases are TGTGCCAGCAGCTCTTTCCTCTCCTACGAGCAGTACTTC. The chain joins TRBV11-2 to TRBJ2-7; D gene ambiguous. This CDR3 comprises 13 residues. The V gene's germline CDR1 is SGHAT and CDR2 FQNNGV. V was trimmed by 4 bases and J by 0 bases, leaving 7 bases between them.

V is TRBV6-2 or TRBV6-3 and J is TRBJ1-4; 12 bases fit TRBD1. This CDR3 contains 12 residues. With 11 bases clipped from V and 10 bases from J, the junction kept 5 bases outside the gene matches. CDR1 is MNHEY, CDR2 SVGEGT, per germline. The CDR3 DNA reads TGTGCCGCCGGGACAGGGGGCAGAAAACTGTTTTTT. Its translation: CAAGTGGRKLFF.

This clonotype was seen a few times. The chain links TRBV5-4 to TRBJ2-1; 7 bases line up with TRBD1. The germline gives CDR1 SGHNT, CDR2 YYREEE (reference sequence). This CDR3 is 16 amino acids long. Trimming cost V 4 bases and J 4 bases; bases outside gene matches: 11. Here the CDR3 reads CASSIEPGQIYNEQFF. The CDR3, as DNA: TGTGCCAGCAGCATAGAACCGGGACAGATTTACAATGAGCAGTTCTTC.

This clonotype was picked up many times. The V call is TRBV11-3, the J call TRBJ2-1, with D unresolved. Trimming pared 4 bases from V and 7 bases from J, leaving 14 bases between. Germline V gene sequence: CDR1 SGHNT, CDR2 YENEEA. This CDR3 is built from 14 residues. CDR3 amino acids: CASSSLEGWNEQFF. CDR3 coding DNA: TGTGCCAGCAGCTCCCTCGAAGGTTGGAATGAGCAGTTCTTC.

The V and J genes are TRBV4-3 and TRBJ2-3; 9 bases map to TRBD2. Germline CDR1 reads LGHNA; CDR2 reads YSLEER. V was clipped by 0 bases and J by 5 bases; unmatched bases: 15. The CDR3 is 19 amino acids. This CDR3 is CASSQEVVELAGVKDTQYF. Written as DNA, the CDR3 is TGCGCCAGCAGCCAAGAGGTAGTGGAGTTAGCGGGGGTGAAAGATACGCAGTATTTT.

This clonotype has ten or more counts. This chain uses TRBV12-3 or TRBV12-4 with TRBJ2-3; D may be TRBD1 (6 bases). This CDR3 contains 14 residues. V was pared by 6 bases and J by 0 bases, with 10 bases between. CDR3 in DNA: TGTGCCAGCAGCCAGACAGGTAGCACAGATACGCAGTATTTT. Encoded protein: CASSQTGSTDTQYF.

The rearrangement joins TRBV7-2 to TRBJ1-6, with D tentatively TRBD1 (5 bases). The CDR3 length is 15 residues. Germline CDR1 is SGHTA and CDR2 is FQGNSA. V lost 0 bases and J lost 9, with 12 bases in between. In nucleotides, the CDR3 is TGTGCCAGCAGCTTAGCCGGCAGGGAGAGTTCACCCCTCCACTTT. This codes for CASSLAGRESSPLHF.

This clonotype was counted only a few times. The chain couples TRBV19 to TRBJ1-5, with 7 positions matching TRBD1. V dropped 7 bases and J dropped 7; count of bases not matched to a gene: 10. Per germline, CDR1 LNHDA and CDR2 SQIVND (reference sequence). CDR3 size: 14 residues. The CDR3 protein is CASISQGSGQPQHF. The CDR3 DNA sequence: TGTGCCAGTATTTCACAGGGGTCAGGACAGCCCCAGCATTTT. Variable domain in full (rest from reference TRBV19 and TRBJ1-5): DGGITQSPKYLFRKEGQNVTLSCEQNLNHDAMYWYRQDPGQGLRLIYYSQIVNDFQKGDIAEGYSVSREKKESFPLTVTSAQKNPTAFYLCASISQGSGQPQHFGDGTRLSIL.

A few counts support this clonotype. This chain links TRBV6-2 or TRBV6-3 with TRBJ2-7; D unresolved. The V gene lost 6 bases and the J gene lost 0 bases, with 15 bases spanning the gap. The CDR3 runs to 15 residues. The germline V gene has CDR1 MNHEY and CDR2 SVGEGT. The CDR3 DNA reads TGTGCCAGCAGACCCGACGGAGACCCCTCCTACGAGCAGTACTTC. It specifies CASRPDGDPSYEQYF.